The 17 T cell receptor beta chains presented below share a single source sample, sequenced in a study of cytomegalovirus exposure and HLA in healthy donors. The PCR contained 60 Vbeta and 13 Jbeta primers. Measured with immunoSEQ multiplex PCR; TCRdb has only the in-frame clones, and not every one. The sample has 95,000 or so clones, 81% seen once. Sequencing used PBMCs. The receptors were gathered from a woman aged 65 to 85 in good health and CMV-seropositive.

This clone occurred a few times. The genes are TRBV28 and TRBJ1-1; D gene uncertain. This CDR3 spans 14 amino acids. The V end lost 5 bases, the J end lost 1 base, and 11 bases lay between the germline ends. The germline CDR1 and CDR2 sequences are MDHEN and SYDVKM. Here the CDR3 reads CASSPLGGNTEAFF. The CDR3 nucleotides read TGTGCCAGCAGTCCCCTCGGTGGGAACACTGAAGCTTTCTTT.

V gene TRBV30 combines with J gene TRBJ1-6, with 8 bases fitting TRBD1. The CDR3 covers 12 residues. The germline CDR1 and CDR2 sequences are GTSNPN and SVGIG (reference sequence). V was clipped by 6 bases and J by 9 bases; unmatched bases: 4. The CDR3 DNA reads as TGTGCCTGCGGACAGGGCAGTTCACCCCTCCACTTT. It specifies CACGQGSSPLHF.

This clone has a single count. J is TRBJ2-3 and V is TRBV7-2, with D unresolved. V lost 3 bases to trimming and J lost 0 bases, with 10 bases between them. The CDR3 is 15 amino acids. Germline CDR1 and CDR2: SGHTA and FQGNSA. CDR3 nucleotide sequence: TGTGCCAGCAGCTTGGCGGCTACTAGCACAGATACGCAGTATTTT. It codes for CASSLAATSTDTQYF.

The V gene is TRBV28, the J gene TRBJ1-2, with a tentative D call TRBD1 (5 bases). The CDR3 totals 13 residues. Deletions cut 2 bases from V and 4 bases from J, with 8 bases between. Looked up from germline, CDR1 is MDHEN and CDR2 is SYDVKM. The CDR3, as DNA: TGTGCCAGCAGTTTACTGACAGTCTATGGCTACACCTTC. It is translated as CASSLLTVYGYTF.

CDR3 in amino acids: CASSPDRGRPYEQYF. The DNA for the CDR3 is TGTGCCAGCAGCCCGGACAGGGGGAGACCCTACGAGCAGTACTTC. The chain couples TRBV11-2 to TRBJ2-7; 10 bases map to TRBD1. The CDR3 is 15 residues long. Looked up from germline, CDR1 is SGHAT and CDR2 is FQNNGV. The trim removed 5 bases at V and 2 bases at J, leaving 6 bases unmatched.

By sample fraction, this clone is medium-sized (0.01 to 0.1%). The J gene is TRBJ2-7, the V gene TRBV28; 10 bases line up with TRBD1. The CDR3 spans 15 residues. Losses at the gene ends were 7 bases for V and 1 base for J; bases not matched to a gene: 7. Per germline, CDR1 MDHEN and CDR2 SYDVKM. CDR3 sequence reads: CASNRGQGLSYEQYF. CDR3 DNA sequence: TGTGCCAGCAACCGGGGACAGGGGCTATCCTACGAGCAGTACTTC.

The chain couples TRBV16 to TRBJ2-7; weak D call: TRBD1 (6 bases). Germline values: CDR1 KGHSY, CDR2 FQNENV. V was pared by 4 bases and J by 3 bases, with 31 bases between. This CDR3 spans 20 amino acids. The CDR3 protein is CASSPQPGQNAGGRLYEQYF. Written as DNA, the CDR3 is TGTGCCAGCAGCCCTCAACCGGGACAAAATGCGGGCGGGCGTCTCTACGAGCAGTACTTC. Looking up the rest from reference TRBV16 and TRBJ2-7 gives the full variable domain: GEEVAQTPKHLVRGEGQKAKLYCAPIKGHSYVFWYQQVLKNEFKFLISFQNENVFDETGMPKERFSAKCLPNSPCSLEIQATKLEDSAVYFCASSPQPGQNAGGRLYEQYFGPGTRLTVT.

V gene TRBV5-1 combines with J gene TRBJ2-5; 9 positions agree with TRBD2. This CDR3 is built from 14 residues. V dropped 8 bases and J dropped 5; count of bases not matched to a gene: 10. Germline V lookup: CDR1 SGHRS, CDR2 YFSETQ. Written as DNA, the CDR3 is TGCGCCAGTGGGCTAGCGGGACGGGCGGAGACCCAGTACTTC. It is translated as CASGLAGRAETQYF.

The genes are TRBV6-1 and TRBJ2-5, with 9 positions matching TRBD2. Judging by the DNA end, TRBJ2-7 fits better; the J call may be wrong. Germline assignment: CDR1 MNHNS and CDR2 SASEGT. This CDR3 region has 15 residues. The CDR3 sequence is CASSEVSGGTYEQYF. CDR3 bases: TGTGCCAGCAGTGAAGTCAGCGGGGGGACCTACGAGCAGTACTTC.

This chain links TRBV27 with TRBJ1-4; 12 bases align to TRBD1. V shed 6 bases, J shed 7 bases, and the junction held 3 bases outside the gene matches. CDR3 length: 14 amino acids. Germline loops: CDR1 MNHEY, CDR2 SMNVEV (reference sequence). In DNA form, the CDR3 reads TGTGCCAGCAGAGGGGACAGGGGGCTTGAAAAACTGTTTTTT. Encoded protein: CASRGDRGLEKLFF.

This chain links TRBV7-8 with TRBJ2-1, with TRBD1 matching 10 bases. Trimming removed 5 bases from V and 4 bases from J; junction bases left unmatched: 8. Germline loops: CDR1 SGHVS, CDR2 FQNEAQ. This CDR3 is built from 16 residues. CDR3 protein: CASSPRQGAQYNEQFF. The CDR3 nucleotides are TGTGCCAGCAGCCCTCGACAGGGGGCGCAATACAATGAGCAGTTCTTC.

The V call is TRBV19, the J call TRBJ2-2; TRBD2 is a possible D gene (6 bases). Trimming left V 7 bases short and J 4 bases short, with 19 bases between. Germline values: CDR1 LNHDA, CDR2 SQIVND (reference sequence). This CDR3 contains 16 residues. CDR3 nucleotide sequence: TGTGCCAGTATTCGATCCGGGGGAGTTACCACCGGGGAGCTGTTTTTT. Protein product: CASIRSGGVTTGELFF.

The chain combines TRBV6-5 with TRBJ1-3; D call uncertain. Trimming cost V 5 bases and J 3 bases, with 14 bases left between them. CDR1 and CDR2 (germline): MNHEY, SVGAGI. CDR3 size: 15 residues. CDR3 coding DNA: TGTGCCAGCAGTCGCGTAATCGGGAGTGGAAACACCATATATTTT. Its protein product is CASSRVIGSGNTIYF.

The V call is TRBV28, the J call TRBJ2-7; D not resolved. The CDR3 runs 12 residues. With 6 bases removed from V and 0 bases from J, the gap between germline ends came to 6 bases. In germline, CDR1 is MDHEN, CDR2 SYDVKM. The CDR3 nucleotides are TGTGCCAGCAGCTATGACTCCTACGAGCAGTACTTC. It translates to CASSYDSYEQYF. The full variable domain, with the rest looked up from reference TRBV28 and TRBJ2-7, is DVKVTQSSRYLVKRTGEKVFLECVQDMDHENMFWYRQDPGLGLRLIYFSYDVKMKEKGDIPEGYSVSREKKERFSLILESASTNQTSMYLCASSYDSYEQYFGPGTRLTVT.

J is TRBJ1-4 and V is TRBV19, with TRBD1 identical over 9 bases. Trimming took 6 bases from V and 8 from J; bases not matched to a gene: 7. CDR3 length: 14 amino acids. Germline V gene lookup returns CDR1 LNHDA and CDR2 SQIVND (reference sequence). The CDR3: CASRYGTGREKLFF. CDR3 in DNA: TGTGCCAGTAGGTACGGGACAGGGCGGGAAAAACTGTTTTTT. The full variable domain, with the rest looked up from reference TRBV19 and TRBJ1-4, is DGGITQSPKYLFRKEGQNVTLSCEQNLNHDAMYWYRQDPGQGLRLIYYSQIVNDFQKGDIAEGYSVSREKKESFPLTVTSAQKNPTAFYLCASRYGTGREKLFFGSGTQLSVL.

V usage is TRBV5-1 and J usage is TRBJ2-5; 8 bases agree with TRBD1. The CDR3 runs 15 residues. V lost 4 bases, J lost 0 bases, and 5 bases stayed unmatched. Germline V gene data show CDR1 as SGHRS and CDR2 as YFSETQ. The CDR3 loop is CASSDPGGNQETQYF. The DNA for the CDR3 is TGCGCCAGCAGCGACCCAGGGGGCAACCAAGAGACCCAGTACTTC.

The chain has TRBV5-8 and TRBJ2-5, with 11 bases that match TRBD2. CDR1 and CDR2 (germline): SGHTS, YDEGEE. Trimming removed 2 bases from V and 3 bases from J; junction bases left unmatched: 15. The CDR3 covers 19 residues. Here the CDR3 reads CASSFGRLAGGSPKETQYF. The CDR3 coding sequence is TGTGCCAGCAGCTTCGGGCGGCTAGCGGGAGGCTCCCCAAAAGAGACCCAGTACTTC.